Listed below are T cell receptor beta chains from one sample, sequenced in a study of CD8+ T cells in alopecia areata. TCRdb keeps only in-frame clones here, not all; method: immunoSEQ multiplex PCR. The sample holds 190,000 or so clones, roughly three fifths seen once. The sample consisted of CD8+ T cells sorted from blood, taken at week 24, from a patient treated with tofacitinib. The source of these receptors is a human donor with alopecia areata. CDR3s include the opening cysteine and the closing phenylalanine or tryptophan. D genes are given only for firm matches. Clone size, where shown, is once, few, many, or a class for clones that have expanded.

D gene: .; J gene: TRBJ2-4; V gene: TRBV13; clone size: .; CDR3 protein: CASSPGPGTNIQYF; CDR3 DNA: TGTGCCAGCAGCCCCGGTCCGGGAACCAACATTCAGTACTTC
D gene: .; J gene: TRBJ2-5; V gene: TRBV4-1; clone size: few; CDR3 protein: CASSEILAQETQYF; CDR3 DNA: TGCGCCAGCAGCGAAATACTAGCCCAAGAGACCCAGTACTTC
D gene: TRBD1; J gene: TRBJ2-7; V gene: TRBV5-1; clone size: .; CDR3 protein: CASSTDRSYEQYF; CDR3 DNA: TGCGCCAGCAGCACGGACAGGTCCTACGAGCAGTACTTC
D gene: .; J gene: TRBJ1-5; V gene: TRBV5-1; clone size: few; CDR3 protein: CASSLALNQPQHF; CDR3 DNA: TGCGCCAGCAGCTTGGCCCTCAATCAGCCCCAGCATTTT
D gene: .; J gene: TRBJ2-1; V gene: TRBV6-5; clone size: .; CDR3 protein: CASSLGTYNEQFF; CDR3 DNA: TGTGCCAGCAGTCTCGGGACTTACAATGAGCAGTTCTTC
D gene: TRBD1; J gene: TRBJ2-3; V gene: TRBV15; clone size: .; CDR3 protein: CATSGSGTGGTDTQYF; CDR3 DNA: TGTGCCACCAGCGGCTCCGGGACAGGGGGCACAGATACGCAGTATTTT
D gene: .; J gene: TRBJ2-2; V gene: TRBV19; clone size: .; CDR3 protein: CASSIPRQSNTGELFF; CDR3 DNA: TGTGCCAGTAGTATCCCACGACAGTCGAACACCGGGGAGCTGTTTTTT
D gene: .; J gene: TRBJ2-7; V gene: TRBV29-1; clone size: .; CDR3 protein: CSVGVLDYEQYF; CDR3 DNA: TGCAGCGTTGGTGTCCTGGACTACGAGCAGTACTTC
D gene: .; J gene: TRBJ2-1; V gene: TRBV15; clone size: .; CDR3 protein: CATSRETGGPSSYNEQFF; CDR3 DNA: TGTGCCACCAGCAGAGAAACTGGCGGGCCGAGCTCCTACAATGAGCAGTTCTTC
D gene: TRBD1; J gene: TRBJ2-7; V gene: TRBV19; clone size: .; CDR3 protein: CASSVGTGGEQYF; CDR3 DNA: TGTGCCAGTAGTGTTGGGACAGGGGGCGAGCAGTACTTC
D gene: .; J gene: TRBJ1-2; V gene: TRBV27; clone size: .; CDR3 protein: CASSLQGGNYGYTF; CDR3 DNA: TGTGCCAGCAGTTTGCAGGGAGGGAACTATGGCTACACCTTC
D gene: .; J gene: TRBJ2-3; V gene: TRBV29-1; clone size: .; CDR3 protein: CSVEGTSHTDTQYF; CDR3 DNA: TGCAGCGTTGAAGGGACATCACACACAGATACGCAGTATTTT
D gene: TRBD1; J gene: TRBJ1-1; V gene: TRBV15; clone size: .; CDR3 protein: CATSRDRGPTVGFF; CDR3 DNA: TGTGCCACCAGTCGGGACAGGGGCCCTACCGTGGGTTTCTTT
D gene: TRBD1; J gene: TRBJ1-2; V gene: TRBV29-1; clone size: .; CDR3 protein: CSVEDRRQGNYGYTF; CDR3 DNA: TGCAGCGTTGAAGATAGACGACAGGGAAACTATGGCTACACCTTC
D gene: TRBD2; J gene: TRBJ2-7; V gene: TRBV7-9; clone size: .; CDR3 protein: CASSLVSLAGDEQYF; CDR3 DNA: TGTGCCAGCAGCTTAGTGTCACTAGCGGGGGACGAGCAGTACTTC
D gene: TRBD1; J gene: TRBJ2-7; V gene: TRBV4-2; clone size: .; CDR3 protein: CASSQRQGESSEQYF; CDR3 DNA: TGTGCCAGCAGCCAGAGACAGGGGGAATCGTCCGAGCAGTACTTC
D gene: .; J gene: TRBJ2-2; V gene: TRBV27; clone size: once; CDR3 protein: CASSVLLEGSGELFF; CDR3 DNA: TGTGCCAGCAGTGTCCTACTAGAGGGGTCCGGGGAGCTGTTTTTT
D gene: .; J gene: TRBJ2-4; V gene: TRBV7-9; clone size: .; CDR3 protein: CASSLVEGFKNIQYF; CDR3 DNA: TGTGCCAGCAGCTTAGTGGAGGGCTTCAAAAACATTCAGTACTTC
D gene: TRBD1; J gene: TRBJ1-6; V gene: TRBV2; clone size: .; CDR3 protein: CASTPDRVDSPLHF; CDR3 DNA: TGTGCCAGCACCCCGGACAGGGTGGATTCACCCCTCCACTTT
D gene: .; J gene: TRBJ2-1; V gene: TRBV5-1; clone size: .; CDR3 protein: CASQVAWGSYNEQFF; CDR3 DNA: TGCGCCAGCCAGGTAGCTTGGGGGTCCTACAATGAGCAGTTCTTC
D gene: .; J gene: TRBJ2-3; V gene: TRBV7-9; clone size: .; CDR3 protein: CASSPRQSDTQYF; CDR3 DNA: TGTGCCAGCAGCCCACGACAATCTGATACGCAGTATTTT
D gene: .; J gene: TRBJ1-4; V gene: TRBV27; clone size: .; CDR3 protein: CASRLTENEKLFF; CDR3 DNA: TGTGCCAGCAGATTGACAGAAAATGAAAAACTGTTTTTT
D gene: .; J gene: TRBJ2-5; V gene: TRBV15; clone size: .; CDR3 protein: CATSREGSTETQYF; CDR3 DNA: TGTGCCACCAGCAGAGAGGGGAGCACAGAGACCCAGTACTTC
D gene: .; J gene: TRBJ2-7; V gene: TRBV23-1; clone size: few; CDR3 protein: CASSQSDAGTMTEQYF; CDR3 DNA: TGCGCCAGCAGTCAATCCGACGCCGGGACCATGACTGAGCAGTACTTC
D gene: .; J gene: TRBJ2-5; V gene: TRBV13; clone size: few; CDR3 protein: CASSLGGEETQYF; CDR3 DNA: TGTGCCAGCAGCTTGGGGGGCGAAGAGACCCAGTACTTC